This is a list of T cell receptor beta chains from one sample in a study of T cell repertoires in cytomegalovirus infection. TCRdb re-called the reads through MiXCR, storing one row per CDR3 protein. The data contain about 360,000 distinct CDR3 sequences, about a sixth of them seen just once; the ten biggest clones take up around 10%. Sequenced material: PBMCs. Source of these receptors: a human donor in good health (CMV status not recorded). Some clones in this sample may be carry-over from other donors' samples. The conserved cysteine and the conserved F or W are not part of the CDR3 here. Fields, in order: V gene, J gene, clone size, CDR3 protein. The listing skips clone size in some rows; elsewhere it reads once, few, many or a size class.

V: TRBV7-6; J: TRBJ2-5; size: few; CDR3: ASSWSGGRETQY
V: TRBV20-1; J: TRBJ2-3; size: -; CDR3: SATGVAGGSDTQY
V: TRBV6-4; J: TRBJ2-2; size: -; CDR3: AQTAGGAKDTGELF
V: TRBV7-2; J: TRBJ2-1; size: many; CDR3: ASSSGGGSQF
V: TRBV7-8; J: TRBJ2-3; size: many; CDR3: ASSLGRWRETSTDTQY
V: TRBV5-1; J: TRBJ2-1; size: few; CDR3: ASREGGPLSPNEQF
V: TRBV29-1; J: TRBJ1-1; size: -; CDR3: SVRWNRGRTEAF
V: TRBV9; J: TRBJ2-7; size: few; CDR3: ASSVSSGGGEQY
V: TRBV12-3/TRBV12-4; J: TRBJ2-1; size: -; CDR3: ASSFLTSGIGEQF
V: TRBV6-5; J: TRBJ1-6; size: few; CDR3: ASSYKGTYNSPLH
V: TRBV7-9; J: TRBJ2-1; size: few; CDR3: ASRTRGQADNEQF
V: TRBV7-2; J: TRBJ1-2; size: many; CDR3: ASSSPTGGENGYT
V: TRBV20-1; J: TRBJ1-5; size: -; CDR3: SAGPPAQH
V: TRBV9; J: TRBJ2-5; size: -; CDR3: ASSVGLAGAPRDQY
V: TRBV6-1; J: TRBJ2-7; size: many; CDR3: ASTAGGHEQY
V: TRBV12-3/TRBV12-4; J: TRBJ2-6; size: -; CDR3: ASRPSSRGLLHGSGSSGANVLT
V: TRBV5-1; J: TRBJ2-5; size: few; CDR3: ASSFVAGREETQY
V: TRBV4-3; J: TRBJ2-5; size: many; CDR3: ASSQETLYETQY
V: TRBV12-3/TRBV12-4; J: TRBJ2-1; size: many; CDR3: ASSQRLAGVTVDEQF
V: TRBV27; J: TRBJ1-2; size: few; CDR3: ASSRLAKDDVYGYT
V: TRBV5-4; J: TRBJ2-3; size: few; CDR3: ASSLVIAGASTDTQY
V: TRBV7-8; J: TRBJ2-2; size: many; CDR3: ASSRSGTGVDTGELF
V: TRBV29-1; J: TRBJ2-3; size: -; CDR3: SVPVAPDTQY
V: TRBV7-6; J: TRBJ2-7; size: many; CDR3: ASSPRQGAYEQY
V: TRBV6-2/TRBV6-3; J: TRBJ2-5; size: once; CDR3: ASLSSGAQETQY
V: TRBV7-2; J: TRBJ1-3; size: many; CDR3: ASSLVVGFSGNTIY
V: TRBV7-2; J: TRBJ2-5; size: many; CDR3: ASSPPTVGLETQY
V: TRBV28; J: TRBJ1-6; size: -; CDR3: ASSIITRGGSPLH
V: TRBV4-1; J: TRBJ1-4; size: -; CDR3: ASSQDRVEKLF
V: TRBV15; J: TRBJ2-3; size: -; CDR3: ATSGLREDTQY
V: TRBV19; J: TRBJ1-1; size: few; CDR3: AIRSTTVMNTEAF
V: TRBV7-9; J: TRBJ2-7; size: few; CDR3: ASSPRQGPNEQY
V: TRBV7-9; J: TRBJ1-1; size: many; CDR3: ASTDEWGVNTEAF
V: TRBV20-1; J: TRBJ2-3; size: -; CDR3: SAEVGSTDTQY
V: TRBV7-2; J: TRBJ1-2; size: many; CDR3: ASSSWTVSHGYT
V: TRBV7-6; J: TRBJ2-1; size: many; CDR3: ASSTQTGNEQF
V: TRBV7-4; J: TRBJ2-7; size: -; CDR3: ASSPTGRGQY
V: TRBV7-2; J: TRBJ2-1; size: many; CDR3: ASIRDSAGNEQF
V: TRBV6-6; J: TRBJ2-3; size: -; CDR3: ASSLTEGDTQY
V: TRBV29-1; J: TRBJ2-5; size: few; CDR3: SAQGIQETQY
V: TRBV19; J: TRBJ1-1; size: few; CDR3: ASTLIDRGAEAF
V: TRBV19; J: TRBJ2-3; size: -; CDR3: ASSIDSGSYTDTQY
V: TRBV7-2; J: TRBJ2-3; size: many; CDR3: ASSLGIGGGTDTQY
V: TRBV28; J: TRBJ1-1; size: many; CDR3: ASSFPGNTEAF
V: TRBV28; J: TRBJ1-5; size: few; CDR3: ASKRQGHNQPQH
V: TRBV7-6; J: TRBJ2-2; size: -; CDR3: ASSLVTWQTANTGELF
V: TRBV7-2; J: TRBJ2-5; size: -; CDR3: ASSVETSGGGETQY
V: TRBV19; J: TRBJ1-2; size: -; CDR3: ASSIGQTLGYT
V: TRBV7-6; J: TRBJ1-3; size: many; CDR3: ASSSRGTLNTIY
V: TRBV30; J: TRBJ2-3; size: -; CDR3: AWSVLAGLGDTQY
V: TRBV29-1; J: TRBJ2-5; size: -; CDR3: SVEQGSETQY
V: TRBV7-2; J: TRBJ1-6; size: many; CDR3: ASTHTGTGVSPLH
V: TRBV7-2; J: TRBJ1-1; size: many; CDR3: ASSFTSGTEAF